The 21 T cell receptor beta chains given below trace back to one sample, sequenced in a study of control samples from healthy donors and cancer patients. Using immunoSEQ multiplex PCR, the repertoire was profiled, and TCRdb retains in-frame clones only, with some absent. Of under 300,000 clones listed, around 79% are singletons. The sequenced sample was PBMCs. These receptors came from a woman aged 55 to 70 with lung cancer.

This clone was observed a single time. The rearrangement uses TRBV3-1 (or the pseudogene TRBV3-2) and TRBJ1-1; weak D call: TRBD1 (6 bases). Trimming cost V 4 bases and J 11 bases, with 23 bases left between them. Germline CDR1 LGHDT, CDR2 YNNKEL (reference sequence). CDR3 length equals 15 residues. In DNA form, the CDR3 reads TGTGCCAGCAGCCGAAAAGGTGGCGGGGGCTTCGGGGCTTTCTTT. This translates into CASSRKGGGGFGAFF.

The rearrangement joins TRBV14 to TRBJ2-3; TRBD2 might be the D (6 bases). CDR3 length equals 13 residues. The germline V gene encodes CDR1 SGHDN and CDR2 FVKESK. Trimming cost V 2 bases and J 6 bases, with 9 bases left between them. CDR3 sequence reads: CASSQLRGDTQYF. In nucleotides, the CDR3 is TGTGCCAGCAGCCAACTACGGGGGGATACGCAGTATTTT. The variable domain in full, completed from reference TRBV14 and TRBJ2-3, reads EAGVTQFPSHSVIEKGQTVTLRCDPISGHDNLYWYRRVMGKEIKFLLHFVKESKQDESGMPNNRFLAERTGGTYSTLKVQPAELEDSGVYFCASSQLRGDTQYFGPGTRLTVL.

In its sample, this clone was seen a few times. The chain has TRBV2 and TRBJ2-3; 8 bases line up with TRBD1. Trimming removed 8 bases from V and 5 bases from J; junction bases left unmatched: 6. From germline, CDR1 is SNHLY and CDR2 FYNNEI. This CDR3 has 13 residues. In nucleotides, the CDR3 is TGTGCCAGCCCGGACAGGGCCGGAGATACGCAGTATTTT. It codes for CASPDRAGDTQYF.

The rearrangement links TRBV19 to TRBJ1-1; a possible D gene is TRBD1 (5 bases). The CDR3 spans 16 residues. Germline CDR1 LNHDA, CDR2 SQIVND (reference sequence). The V gene lost 1 base and the J gene lost 3 bases, with 15 bases spanning the gap. The CDR3 coding sequence is TGTGCCAGTAGTATAGGCCCTAAGGGAGGGGACACTGAAGCTTTCTTT. This translates into CASSIGPKGGDTEAFF.

The chain employs TRBV28 and TRBJ2-3; 9 nucleotides align to TRBD1. Looked up from germline, CDR1 is MDHEN and CDR2 is SYDVKM. V gave up 3 bases and J gave up 1 base; unmatched junction bases: 8. This CDR3 region has 17 residues. CDR3 sequence (DNA): TGTGCCAGCAGTTTGACCGGGACAGGGTTCGGCACAGATACGCAGTATTTT. It is translated as CASSLTGTGFGTDTQYF.

This chain uses TRBV11-2 with TRBJ2-1, with D perhaps matching TRBD2 (5 bases). CDR3 length: 14 amino acids. The germline V gene encodes CDR1 SGHAT and CDR2 FQNNGV. V lost 1 base to trimming and J lost 9 bases, with 13 bases between them. The CDR3 DNA is TGTGCCAGCAGCTTAGGTGGGAGCTGGACTGAGCAGTTCTTC. Translating gives CASSLGGSWTEQFF.

The gene calls are TRBV7-2 and TRBJ2-7, with D maybe TRBD2 (6 bases). This CDR3 is 15 amino acids long. V lost 3 bases and J lost 4, with 16 bases in between. Germline V CDR1 and CDR2: SGHTA, FQGNSA. The CDR3 coding sequence is TGTGCCAGCAGCTTCGCTAGCGTGGGTGGGTACGAGCAGTACTTC. Translation gives CASSFASVGGYEQYF.

The genes are TRBV9 and TRBJ1-6, with D uncertain. The CDR3 has 13 amino acids. V was clipped by 2 bases and J by 5 bases, with 5 bases between them. Germline CDR1 SGDLS, CDR2 YYNGEE. The CDR3 is CASSVVDNSPLHF. CDR3 nucleotides: TGTGCCAGCAGCGTTGTAGATAATTCACCCCTCCACTTT.

The chain links TRBV18 to TRBJ1-1; possible D gene TRBD1, 5 bases. The germline gives CDR1 KGHSH, CDR2 LQKENI. V lost 3 bases, J lost 1 base, and 15 bases lay in between. CDR3 length: 16 residues. The CDR3 sequence is CASSPPSTGENTEAFF. The DNA for the CDR3 is TGTGCCAGCTCACCCCCGAGCACAGGCGAGAACACTGAAGCTTTCTTT.

The V and J genes are TRBV6-5 and TRBJ1-5; D is ambiguous. The CDR3 has 13 amino acids. Trimming cost V 2 bases and J 6 bases, with 8 bases left between them. Germline-derived CDR1 and CDR2 are MNHEY and SVGAGI. The DNA for the CDR3 is TGTGCCAGCAGTTACGAACGGGGTCAGCCCCAGCATTTT. It is translated as CASSYERGQPQHF.

This clone was seen a single time. This chain uses TRBV6-2 or TRBV6-3 with TRBJ2-5; 12 bases map to TRBD2. CDR3 size: 16 residues. After removal of 2 bases from V and 5 bases from J, the junction contained 6 bases not matched to a gene. The V gene's germline CDR1 is MNHEY and CDR2 SVGEGT. This chain's CDR3 is CASSYATSGSGETQYF. The CDR3 DNA follows: TGTGCCAGCAGTTACGCGACTAGCGGGAGTGGGGAGACCCAGTACTTC.

This chain links TRBV29-1 with TRBJ1-1; 11 nucleotides line up with TRBD1. The CDR3 runs to 12 residues. V was pared by 7 bases and J by 3 bases, with 1 base of the junction left unmatched. In germline, CDR1 is SQVTM, CDR2 ANQGSEA. CDR3 loop: CSGDRGDTEAFF. Written as DNA, the CDR3 is TGCAGCGGGGACAGGGGGGACACTGAAGCTTTCTTT.

The rearrangement links TRBV7-9 to TRBJ1-1, with 8 bases matching TRBD1. V gave up 1 base and J gave up 4 bases; unmatched junction bases: 5. This CDR3 contains 15 residues. CDR1 and CDR2 from the germline V gene are SEHNR and FQNEAQ (reference sequence). CDR3 protein: CASSLDQGASTEAFF. CDR3 sequence (DNA): TGTGCCAGCAGCTTAGATCAGGGGGCTTCCACTGAAGCTTTCTTT. Looking up the rest from reference TRBV7-9 and TRBJ1-1 gives the full variable domain: DTGVSQNPRHKITKRGQNVTFRCDPISEHNRLYWYRQTLGQGPEFLTYFQNEAQLEKSRLLSDRFSAERPKGSFSTLEIQRTEQGDSAMYLCASSLDQGASTEAFFGQGTRLTVV.

The CDR3 sequence is CASSPPQRGGDTQYF. CDR3 coding DNA: TGTGCCAGCAGCCCACCCCAGCGGGGTGGGGATACGCAGTATTTT. The chain links TRBV3-1 (or the pseudogene TRBV3-2) to TRBJ2-3; TRBD2 matches at 7 bases. The CDR3 spans 15 residues. The junction had 10 bases not matched to a gene; V was cut back by 4 bases and J by 6 bases. Germline-derived CDR1 and CDR2 are LGHDT and YNNKEL (reference sequence).

The chain has TRBV10-1 and TRBJ2-7, with TRBD1 identical over 10 bases. The V segment lost 0 bases and the J segment 4 bases; nucleotides outside the gene matches: 9. This CDR3 is 17 amino acids long. CDR1 is WNHNN and CDR2 is SYGVQD in the germline V gene (reference sequence). The CDR3 is CASSESVGDRGRYEQYF. CDR3 bases: TGCGCCAGCAGTGAGTCGGTAGGGGACAGGGGTCGATACGAGCAGTACTTC.

This chain links TRBV29-1 with TRBJ2-3, with 12 bases aligning to TRBD2. After removal of 4 bases from V and 4 bases from J, the junction contained 9 bases not matched to a gene. This CDR3 has 16 residues. CDR1 is SQVTM, CDR2 ANQGSEA, per germline. CDR3 DNA: TGCAGCGTTGTTCCTAGCGGGGGGGCAGGAGCAGATACGCAGTATTTT. Translating gives CSVVPSGGAGADTQYF.

In this sample, this clone turned up once. V gene TRBV30 combines with J gene TRBJ1-5, with D unclear. Trimming left V 2 bases short and J 4 bases short, with 12 bases between. The CDR3 consists of 14 residues. CDR1 is GTSNPN and CDR2 is SVGIG in the germline V gene (reference sequence). The CDR3 DNA reads TGTGCCTGGAGTACGGTGGGTGGGAATCAGCCCCAGCATTTT. It yields the protein CAWSTVGGNQPQHF.

This chain uses TRBV21-1 with TRBJ2-7; the table names TRBD2, a call not compared with the DNA. TRBV21-1 is described as a pseudogene. The CDR3 consists of 15 residues. DNA of the CDR3: TGTGCCAGCAGCGGACTAGCGGGAGGGTCGAGCGAGCAGTACTTC. Translating gives CASSGLAGGSSEQYF.

V gene TRBV3-1 (or the pseudogene TRBV3-2) combines with J gene TRBJ2-6, with D uncertain. Germline loops: CDR1 LGHDT, CDR2 YNNKEL (reference sequence). V lost 0 bases to trimming and J lost 0 bases, with 12 bases between them. The CDR3 loop spans 18 amino acids. The CDR3 here is CASSQELMRLSGANVLTF. The CDR3 DNA reads TGTGCCAGCAGCCAAGAATTAATGAGGCTCTCTGGGGCCAACGTCCTGACTTTC.

This clone was found many times. The rearrangement uses TRBV2 and TRBJ1-5; no firm D call. This CDR3 comprises 15 residues. V was pared by 4 bases and J by 8 bases, with 18 bases between. The V gene's germline CDR1 is SNHLY and CDR2 FYNNEI. The CDR3 DNA reads as TGTGCCAGCAGTGTGGATGCGGGGAGGCTGGAGCCCCAGCATTTT. As protein: CASSVDAGRLEPQHF.

About this clone itself: Other DNA sequences in this specimen translate into the identical CDR3. This rearrangement joins TRBV10-3 to TRBJ1-3; tentative D call: TRBD1 (6 bases). Trimming removed 6 bases at V and 4 bases at J, with 13 bases between. Germline lookup yields CDR1 ENHRY and CDR2 SYGVKD. CDR3 length: 14 amino acids. In DNA form, the CDR3 reads TGTGCCATCAGCGACAGGCTGTCGGGAAACACCATATATTTT. As protein: CAISDRLSGNTIYF.